These 9 T cell receptor beta chains share one sample of origin, sequenced in a study of blood T cell repertoires in COVID-19. Only in-frame clones appear in the TCRdb table, and some are missing; sequencing was by immunoSEQ multiplex PCR. The sample contains about 250,000 clones, about 87% of which appear only once. The sequencing input was PBMCs or T cells enriched from blood (not recorded which). Source of these receptors: a woman between 50 and 59 years old who had recovered from COVID-19.

J is TRBJ2-7 and V is TRBV28; 8 nucleotides align to TRBD1. The CDR3 runs 12 residues. Germline loops: CDR1 MDHEN, CDR2 SYDVKM. With 9 bases clipped from V and 0 bases from J, the junction kept 1 base outside the gene matches. The CDR3 loop reads CASGQGSYEQYF. CDR3 in DNA: TGTGCCAGTGGACAGGGCTCCTACGAGCAGTACTTC. Variable domain in full (rest from reference TRBV28 and TRBJ2-7): DVKVTQSSRYLVKRTGEKVFLECVQDMDHENMFWYRQDPGLGLRLIYFSYDVKMKEKGDIPEGYSVSREKKERFSLILESASTNQTSMYLCASGQGSYEQYFGPGTRLTVT.

The chain employs TRBV5-1 and TRBJ1-5; 9 nucleotides agree with TRBD1. The germline CDR1 and CDR2 sequences are SGHRS and YFSETQ. Unmatched junction bases numbered 6, after V lost 4 bases and J lost 4 bases. CDR3 length: 15 residues. The CDR3 here is CASSQGTGSNQPQHF. The CDR3 bases are TGCGCCAGCAGCCAGGGGACAGGGAGTAATCAGCCCCAGCATTTT.

The chain carries TRBV28 and TRBJ1-3, with D maybe TRBD1 (6 bases). The CDR3 runs 15 residues. Trimming pared 5 bases from V and 1 base from J, leaving 12 bases between. The V gene's germline CDR1 is MDHEN and CDR2 SYDVKM. In nucleotides, the CDR3 is TGTGCCAGCAGTCCGACAGGTCCTTCTGGAAACACCATATATTTT. Translated, it gives CASSPTGPSGNTIYF. Supplemented by reference TRBV28 and TRBJ1-3, the full variable domain reads DVKVTQSSRYLVKRTGEKVFLECVQDMDHENMFWYRQDPGLGLRLIYFSYDVKMKEKGDIPEGYSVSREKKERFSLILESASTNQTSMYLCASSPTGPSGNTIYFGEGSWLTVV.

V and J are TRBV9 and TRBJ2-3; 8 nucleotides line up with TRBD2. The V segment lost 0 bases and the J segment 3 bases; nucleotides outside the gene matches: 6. The CDR3 loop spans 16 amino acids. Germline V CDR1 and CDR2: SGDLS, YYNGEE. CDR3 sequence reads: CASSVELAVPTDTQYF. CDR3 DNA: TGTGCCAGCAGCGTAGAACTAGCGGTGCCTACAGATACGCAGTATTTT.

The chain has TRBV18 and TRBJ1-1; TRBD1 matches at 8 bases. The V gene's germline CDR1 is KGHSH and CDR2 LQKENI. The ends lost 3 bases at V and 3 bases at J; junction bases unmatched: 3. The CDR3 extends over 14 amino acids. This chain's CDR3 is CASSPQGADTEAFF. The CDR3 nucleotides are TGTGCCAGCTCACCCCAGGGGGCTGACACTGAAGCTTTCTTT.

The rearrangement links TRBV7-8 to TRBJ2-3; D call uncertain. CDR3 length: 19 residues. Germline V gene sequence: CDR1 SGHVS, CDR2 FQNEAQ. The V end lost 2 bases, the J end lost 5 bases, and 26 bases lay between the germline ends. This CDR3 is CASSLNHFPSLGVLDTQYF. CDR3 DNA: TGTGCCAGCAGCTTAAATCATTTCCCCAGCCTAGGAGTTTTAGATACGCAGTATTTT.

The rearrangement links TRBV6-5 to TRBJ2-7, with 11 bases aligning to TRBD2. Germline CDR1 MNHEY, CDR2 SVGAGI. This CDR3 has 14 amino acids. J gave up 3 bases and V 4 bases, and 2 bases lay outside the gene matches. CDR3 DNA sequence: TGTGCCAGCAGTTCTAGCGGGGGGAGCTACGAGCAGTACTTC. This encodes CASSSSGGSYEQYF.

V gene TRBV5-1 combines with J gene TRBJ2-1; TRBD1 aligns across 12 bases. Germline V gene lookup returns CDR1 SGHRS and CDR2 YFSETQ. Unmatched junction bases numbered 12, after V lost 7 bases and J lost 7 bases. The CDR3 totals 16 residues. The CDR3 loop is CASVIAPGQGANEQFF. The CDR3 DNA reads as TGCGCCAGCGTTATCGCGCCGGGACAGGGGGCGAATGAGCAGTTCTTC. The full variable domain, completed using reference TRBV5-1 and TRBJ2-1, is KAGVTQTPRYLIKTRGQQVTLSCSPISGHRSVSWYQQTPGQGLQFLFEYFSETQRNKGNFPGRFSGRQFSNSRSEMNVSTLELGDSALYLCASVIAPGQGANEQFFGPGTRLTVL.

The chain couples TRBV6-4 to TRBJ2-1, with 10 nucleotides matching TRBD2. This CDR3 has 17 residues. Per the germline V gene, CDR1 is MRHNA and CDR2 is SNTAGT. V trimming: 0 bases; J trimming: 7 bases; junction bases outside the gene matches: 9. The CDR3 is CASSDSPASGRGNEQFF. DNA of the CDR3: TGTGCCAGCAGTGACTCTCCGGCTAGCGGGAGAGGTAATGAGCAGTTCTTC.